This TCR beta chain was sequenced for a study of cytomegalovirus exposure and HLA in healthy donors. Findings and limits, study-wide: Three chains tied to CMV proved CMV antigen-specific in vitro. Most CMV-associated TCR beta chains appeared HLA-restricted in a later analysis. About 87% or about 30% of the time was how often most TCR beta V segments were productive, according to an earlier analysis.

Notes on this clone: What it recognizes is unknown.

The PCR had 60 Vbeta and 13 Jbeta primers. Sequenced by immunoSEQ multiplex PCR; TCRdb stores in-frame clones only, minus some. The table records roughly 180,000 clones, 75% to 90% of them present only once. The CDR3 length is 13 residues. Losses at the gene ends were 6 bases for V and 2 bases for J; bases not matched to a gene: 6. Germline CDR1 reads SQVTM; CDR2 reads ANQGSEA. The sample was PBMCs. This rearrangement joins TRBV29-1 to TRBJ1-1; TRBD1 aligns across 7 bases. The receptor comes from a boy between 2 and 10 years old in good health and CMV-seronegative. The CDR3 region has the DNA TGCAGCGTCAAGGGACAGTATAACACTGAAGCTTTCTTT. This encodes CSVKGQYNTEAFF.